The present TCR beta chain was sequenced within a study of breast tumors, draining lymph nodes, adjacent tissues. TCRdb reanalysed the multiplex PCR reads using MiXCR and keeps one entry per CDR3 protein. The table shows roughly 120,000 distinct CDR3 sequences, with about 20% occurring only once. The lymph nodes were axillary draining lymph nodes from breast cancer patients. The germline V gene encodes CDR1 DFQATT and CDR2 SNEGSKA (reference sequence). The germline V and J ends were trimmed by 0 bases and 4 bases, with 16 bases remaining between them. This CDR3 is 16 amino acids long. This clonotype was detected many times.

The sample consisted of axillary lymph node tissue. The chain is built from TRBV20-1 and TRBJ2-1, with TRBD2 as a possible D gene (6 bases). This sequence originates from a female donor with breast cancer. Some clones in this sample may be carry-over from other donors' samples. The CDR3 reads CSARDLVASEYNEQFF. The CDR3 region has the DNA TGCAGTGCTAGAGATCTTGTGGCTAGCGAGTACAATGAGCAGTTCTTC.